This is a list of T cell receptor beta chains from one sample in a study of blood T cell repertoires in COVID-19. TCRdb keeps only in-frame clones here, not all; method: immunoSEQ multiplex PCR. The sample has 240,000 or so clones; approximately 91% are singletons. The specimen sequenced was peripheral blood. Receptor source: a woman under 40 with acute or convalescent COVID-19. Each CDR3 is given with its conserved first and last residue. Each record gives: V gene, D gene, J gene, clone size, CDR3 protein, CDR3 DNA. The D gene is left open where the match is weak. Clone size, where shown, is once, few, many, or a class for clones that have expanded.

TRBV2	-	TRBJ2-7	-	CASSEALSVRGSYEQYF	TGTGCCAGCAGTGAAGCGCTTTCGGTCCGGGGCTCCTACGAGCAGTACTTC
TRBV5-4	TRBD1	TRBJ2-7	-	CASSQGQGVYEQYF	TGTGCCAGCAGCCAGGGACAGGGGGTCTACGAGCAGTACTTC
TRBV19	-	TRBJ2-1	-	CASSIQGTYNEQFF	TGTGCCAGTAGTATACAGGGGACCTACAATGAGCAGTTCTTC
TRBV11-3	TRBD2	TRBJ2-2	-	CASSYTAGITGELFF	TGTGCCAGCAGCTACACAGCGGGAATCACCGGGGAGCTGTTTTTT
TRBV7-8	-	TRBJ1-2	-	CASSAYPGTIKGYTF	TGTGCCAGCAGCGCGTACCCCGGGACAATCAAGGGCTACACCTTC
TRBV12-3/TRBV12-4	TRBD1	TRBJ1-2	-	CASTTTGNYGYTF	TGTGCCAGCACCACGACAGGGAACTATGGCTACACCTTC
TRBV7-8	TRBD2	TRBJ2-5	-	CASSLAGGSGSIETQYF	TGTGCCAGCAGCTTAGCTGGGGGTAGCGGGAGCATAGAGACCCAGTACTTC
TRBV15	TRBD1	TRBJ2-7	-	CATSPGDSSYEQYF	TGTGCCACCAGCCCCGGGGACAGCTCCTACGAGCAGTACTTC
TRBV5-1	TRBD2	TRBJ2-2	few	CASSTLAGNTGELFF	TGCGCCAGCAGCACCCTAGCGGGGAACACCGGGGAGCTGTTTTTT
TRBV6-5	-	TRBJ2-6	-	CASSYSDTELLVLTF	TGTGCCAGCAGTTACTCTGACACGGAACTGCTCGTCCTGACTTTC
TRBV10-2	-	TRBJ2-3	once	CASSEFRDKPKTSTDTQYF	TGCGCCAGCAGTGAATTTAGGGACAAGCCAAAAACTAGCACAGATACGCAGTATTTT
TRBV29-1	-	TRBJ1-1	-	CSVAVGGGNTEAFF	TGCAGCGTTGCCGTTGGCGGGGGCAACACTGAAGCTTTCTTT
TRBV25-1	TRBD2	TRBJ2-2	-	CATLGGENTGELFF	TGTGCCACCCTGGGGGGGGAGAACACCGGGGAGCTGTTTTTT
TRBV12-3/TRBV12-4	TRBD1	TRBJ1-6	-	CATWDSNNSPLHF	TGTGCCACCTGGGACAGCAATAATTCACCCCTCCACTTT
TRBV7-2	-	TRBJ1-1	-	CASSPRWRTNTEAFF	TGTGCCAGCAGCCCTCGGTGGAGGACGAACACTGAAGCTTTCTTT
TRBV15	TRBD2	TRBJ2-7	-	CATSRGGLGFYEQYF	TGTGCCACCAGCAGAGGGGGACTAGGGTTCTACGAGCAGTACTTC
TRBV6-1	-	TRBJ2-7	few	CASSAQTGYEQYF	TGTGCCAGCAGTGCCCAGACAGGCTACGAGCAGTACTTC
TRBV9	-	TRBJ2-2	-	CASSHLPDTGELFF	TGTGCCAGCAGCCATCTTCCGGACACCGGGGAGCTGTTTTTT
TRBV6-6	-	TRBJ1-2	-	CASSYSGVYGYTF	TGTGCCAGCAGTTACTCAGGGGTCTATGGCTACACCTTC
TRBV2	TRBD2	TRBJ2-2	-	CASRLMGLAGDTGELFF	TGTGCCAGCAGACTGATGGGACTAGCGGGAGACACCGGGGAGCTGTTTTTT
TRBV5-6	-	TRBJ2-7	once	CASSPGINSYEQYF	TGTGCCAGCAGCCCCGGGATAAACTCCTACGAGCAGTACTTC
TRBV30	TRBD2	TRBJ2-1	-	CAWSPPGTSGRSEQFF	TGTGCCTGGAGTCCACCCGGGACTAGCGGGAGAAGTGAGCAGTTCTTC
TRBV6-5	-	TRBJ2-5	-	CASTDRQETQYF	TGTGCCAGCACCGACAGACAAGAGACCCAGTACTTC
TRBV6-6	-	TRBJ1-2	-	CASSGGLGYGYTF	TGTGCCAGCAGTGGGGGACTAGGCTATGGCTACACCTTC
TRBV25-1	-	TRBJ1-1	-	CASSDHGRNTEAFF	TGTGCCAGCAGTGATCACGGGAGGAACACTGAAGCTTTCTTT
TRBV5-1	TRBD2	TRBJ2-1	-	CASSLGGLAGGNEQFF	TGCGCCAGCAGCTTGGGGGGACTAGCGGGAGGAAATGAGCAGTTCTTC
TRBV6-1	-	TRBJ1-3	-	CASSEWTQNTIYF	TGTGCCAGCAGTGAGTGGACACAGAACACCATATATTTT
TRBV15	TRBD2	TRBJ2-1	-	CATSREREGEQFF	TGTGCCACCAGCAGAGAGCGGGAGGGTGAGCAGTTCTTC
TRBV10-3	TRBD1	TRBJ1-5	-	CASGTGGVSNQPQHF	TGTGCCAGCGGGACAGGGGGCGTAAGCAATCAGCCCCAGCATTTT
TRBV5-6	TRBD1	TRBJ2-3	-	CASSGAGGFIDTQYF	TGTGCCAGCTCCGGGGCAGGGGGCTTTATAGATACGCAGTATTTT
TRBV4-1	-	TRBJ2-1	-	CASSQELGRGEFINEQFF	TGCGCCAGCAGCCAAGAATTGGGGCGGGGAGAATTCATTAATGAGCAGTTCTTC
TRBV28	-	TRBJ2-4	-	CASSLVFGIGGKNIQYF	TGTGCCAGCAGTTTAGTTTTCGGTATTGGCGGGAAAAACATTCAGTACTTC
TRBV23-1	TRBD1	TRBJ1-5	-	CASSHSGQGAGQPQHF	TGCGCCAGCAGTCATTCGGGACAGGGGGCCGGCCAGCCCCAGCATTTT
TRBV6-5	-	TRBJ2-3	-	CASSPASRAGDTQYF	TGTGCCAGCAGTCCAGCATCCAGGGCTGGAGATACGCAGTATTTT
TRBV15	TRBD1	TRBJ2-6	-	CATSRPDRVSGANVLTF	TGTGCCACCAGCAGACCGGACAGGGTTTCTGGGGCCAACGTCCTGACTTTC
TRBV5-6	-	TRBJ1-6	-	CASSLGQGNSPLHF	TGTGCCAGCAGCTTGGGGCAGGGCAATTCACCCCTCCACTTT
TRBV5-4	TRBD2	TRBJ2-7	-	CASSFWTSGTGEQYF	TGTGCCAGCAGCTTCTGGACTAGCGGGACCGGTGAGCAGTACTTC
TRBV7-6	-	TRBJ2-2	-	CASSLVGEPSPGELFF	TGTGCCAGCAGCTTAGTCGGGGAGCCTTCACCCGGGGAGCTGTTTTTT
TRBV2	TRBD1	TRBJ2-4	-	CASIYRDRGDIQYF	TGTGCCAGCATTTACCGGGACAGGGGGGACATTCAGTACTTC
TRBV19	-	TRBJ2-3	-	CANSTPGMIDTQYF	TGTGCCAATAGTACCCCGGGTATGATAGATACGCAGTATTTT
TRBV4-2	TRBD2	TRBJ2-3	-	CASSQEPPGGSRTDTQYF	TGTGCCAGCAGCCAAGAGCCACCTGGCGGGAGCCGCACAGATACGCAGTATTTT
TRBV19	-	TRBJ2-7	-	CASSIVGGNYEQYF	TGTGCCAGTAGTATAGTTGGAGGGAACTACGAGCAGTACTTC
TRBV6-2/TRBV6-3	TRBD2	TRBJ2-6	-	CASSPGGSGANVLTF	TGTGCCAGCAGTCCGGGGGGCTCTGGGGCCAACGTCCTGACTTTC
TRBV6-5	TRBD2	TRBJ2-1	-	CASSRTSGRFNEQFF	TGTGCCAGCAGTCGGACTAGCGGGAGGTTTAATGAGCAGTTCTTC
TRBV12-3/TRBV12-4	-	TRBJ2-5	-	CASSFLSETQYF	TGTGCCAGCAGTTTCTTGAGTGAGACCCAGTACTTC
TRBV7-8	-	TRBJ2-7	-	CASSLGRGGGEQYF	TGTGCCAGCAGCTTAGGCAGGGGAGGGGGTGAGCAGTACTTC
TRBV29-1	TRBD1	TRBJ1-6	-	CSVETQGGPFTNSPLHF	TGCAGCGTTGAAACCCAGGGGGGCCCTTTCACCAATTCACCCCTCCACTTT